This T cell receptor (beta chain) is from a study of cytomegalovirus exposure and HLA in healthy donors. Trimming removed 0 bases at V and 8 bases at J, with 10 bases between. Germline CDR1 SGHTA, CDR2 FQGNSA. The length of the CDR3 is 13 residues. About this clone itself: What it binds is unknown.

13 Jbeta primers and 60 Vbeta primers were used for the PCR. Produced via immunoSEQ multiplex PCR; TCRdb's table is partial and in-frame only. The sample holds 150,000 to 200,000 clones, more than 75% seen once. The study, taken as a whole, reports: The study found most TCR sequences rare, yet found some public TCRs in many donors. TCR beta V- and J-gene trimming, according to a later analysis, was linked to a missense DCLRE1C variant. A cluster of highly shared sequence variants was likely a sequencing artifact.

The chain couples TRBV7-2 to TRBJ1-2; no clear D. The sequence came from a girl in the first two years of life in good health and CMV-seronegative. The sample taken for sequencing was PBMCs. CDR3 nucleotides: TGTGCCAGCAGCTTAGCCAGGTCACAGGGCTACACCTTC. As protein: CASSLARSQGYTF.